The 3 T cell receptor beta chains below all came from one sample that was sequenced in a study of tumor-infiltrating lymphocytes in primary liver carcinoma. Constant-region priming of about 520 ng total RNA yielded TCR beta cDNA. Three nested multiplex PCR rounds, a slightly modified ARM-PCR, produced the libraries for TCR beta. The study ran its first two PCR rounds for 9 to 10 cycles each, using TRBV1-TRBV30 forward primers and a C-beta reverse primer. One entry per CDR3 protein, called by TCRdb with MiXCR from the multiplex PCR reads. The sample contains under 150,000 distinct CDR3 sequences, around two thirds of which appear only once. The roughly 19-32 mg bulk tissue piece was not sorted before simultaneous RNA and DNA extraction. The sample was tumor-adjacent normal liver tissue. The receptors shown here come from a woman aged 55-75 years with primary liver carcinoma and hepatitis B virus infection.

Regarding this clonotype: As the CDR3 is not closed by the conserved phenylalanine or tryptophan, this likely results from a read error. The chain employs TRBV29-1 and TRBJ2-7; D is ambiguous. CDR1 and CDR2 from the germline V gene are SQVTM and ANQGSEA. This CDR3 has 14 residues. The CDR3 coding sequence is TGCAGCGTTGAAGGGGGTCGGTCGGGCTACGGGCAGTACTAC. Protein product: CSVEGGRSGYGQYY.

This clonotype was observed once. The chain is built from TRBV6-2 or TRBV6-3 and TRBJ1-5; D is perhaps TRBD1 (5 bases). The germline V gene encodes CDR1 MNHEY and CDR2 SVGEGT. The V gene lost 4 bases and the J gene lost 4 bases, with 14 bases spanning the gap. This CDR3 is 15 amino acids long. CDR3 coding DNA: TGTGCCAGCAGTTCCGCAGGGACCGGTAATCAGCCCCAGCATTTT. Amino acid sequence: CASSSAGTGNQPQHF.

In nucleotides, the CDR3 is TGCAGCGTTGAAGATGTCAGGGGGCCCGATACGCAGTATTTT. Translation: CSVEDVRGPDTQYF. V and J are TRBV29-1 and TRBJ2-3; 8 bases align to TRBD1. The germline CDR1 and CDR2 sequences are SQVTM and ANQGSEA. The V and J ends lost 0 bases and 6 bases, in that order; junction bases with no gene match: 5. The CDR3 is made up of 14 amino acids.